The 5 T cell receptor beta chains below all came from one sample that was sequenced in a study of OX40 agonist ivuxolimab in advanced cancers. The library was built by means of the immunoSEQ multiplex PCR assay. The source is immuneACCESS, and TCRdb retained only in-frame sequences with V and J called. Part of the clones is not carried over; for the studies checked, unresolved V genes explain less than half of this, and the remainder is unexplained. For this sample the table gives some 77,000 clones, of which 87% were detected only once. Jointly, the top ten make up 5.5% to 6.5% of the sample. The source material was CD4+ or CD8+ T cells sorted from blood, sampled in a trial of the OX40 agonist ivuxolimab. The source of these receptors is an adult with an advanced solid tumor such as melanoma, head and neck, liver or kidney cancer.

This clone has only one observation. The rearrangement links TRBV5-6 to TRBJ1-2; 7 bases fit TRBD1. The trim removed 2 bases at V and 6 bases at J, leaving 10 bases unmatched. Per germline, CDR1 SGHDT and CDR2 YYEEEE. The CDR3 length is 15 residues. The CDR3 coding sequence is TGTGCCAGCAGCTTAGCCCCGGGAGGGGGCAATGGCTACACCTTC. As protein: CASSLAPGGGNGYTF.

J is TRBJ1-4 and V is TRBV9, with 10 positions matching TRBD1. In germline, CDR1 is SGDLS, CDR2 YYNGEE. Trimming removed 3 bases from V and 7 bases from J; junction bases left unmatched: 9. This CDR3 has 16 residues. The CDR3 sequence is CASSAGQGGITEKLFF. The CDR3, as DNA: TGTGCCAGCAGCGCCGGACAGGGGGGGATTACTGAAAAACTGTTTTTT.

This chain connects TRBV20-1 to TRBJ2-7; perhaps TRBD2 as D (5 bases). The germline CDR1 and CDR2 sequences are DFQATT and SNEGSKA (reference sequence). The CDR3 is made up of 11 amino acids. The V and J ends lost 6 bases and 5 bases respectively, with 11 bases between them. In DNA form, the CDR3 reads TGCAGTGCGGGAGTCGCAGACGAGCAGTACTTC. Protein: CSAGVADEQYF.

The CDR3 here is CSVDGTTDTQYF. The CDR3 DNA follows: TGCAGCGTTGACGGCACCACAGATACGCAGTATTTT. The genes are TRBV29-1 and TRBJ2-3; D remains ambiguous. This CDR3 is 12 amino acids long. CDR1 SQVTM and CDR2 ANQGSEA come from the germline V gene. V shed 3 bases and J shed 2 bases, with 6 bases lying between them.

The chain is built from TRBV10-3 and TRBJ2-5; D gene uncertain. Germline V gives CDR1 ENHRY, CDR2 SYGVKD. With 2 bases removed from V and 3 bases from J, the gap between germline ends came to 13 bases. The length of the CDR3 is 15 residues. The CDR3 nucleotides read TGTGCCATCAGTGAGATAGCCGGCCCCAAAGAGACCCAGTACTTC. Translated, it gives CAISEIAGPKETQYF.